This record concerns one TCR beta chain sequence. Antigen unknown. The data are from a study of shared clonotypes between healthy human individuals. Methods used by the authors: Junction-only sequences without quality scores were provided by ImmunoSEQ, so filtering was different. Sequencing used immunoSEQ multiplex PCR; TCRdb keeps in-frame clones, though not all of them. The D gene and trimming were derived from the DNA, and the V and J assignments and clone size from that table. The data show approximately 530,000 clones, with 96% seen just once and 0.06% held by the top ten. The trim removed 5 bases at V and 4 bases at J, leaving 6 bases unmatched. The CDR3 sequence is 14 residues long. Study-level results: The study found lower generation probabilities in non-shared clonotypes than in those shared by all four donors. Clonotype sharing among donors was thought likely to change with sequencing depth.

The source is a woman in her twenties or thirties in good health. The chain uses TRBV5-3 and TRBJ2-1; 7 bases line up with TRBD2. TRBV5-3 has ORF status, its function being uncertain. Sequences were obtained from naive CD4+ T cells sorted from blood. Specified subset: CD45RA+ positively selected. In DNA, the CDR3 is TGTGCCAGAAGGAGGGAGGGAAAATACAATGAGCAGTTCTTC. The encoded protein is CARRREGKYNEQFF.